These 18 T cell receptor beta chains came from one sample sequenced in a study of shared clonotypes between healthy human individuals. The method was immunoSEQ multiplex PCR; TCRdb's version includes in-frame clones alone and lacks a portion of them. Of about 2.1 million clones in the sample, 85% to 95% were seen once. The naive CD8 fraction comprised CD45RO-negative cells positively selected for CCR7 and excluded terminally differentiated effector memory CD45RA+ cells. Sequenced input: naive CD8+ T cells from PBMCs. All receptors derive from a man aged 18 to 29 in good health. Some clones in this sample may be carry-over from other donors' samples.

The chain carries TRBV29-1 and TRBJ1-2, with D unclear. CDR1 SQVTM and CDR2 ANQGSEA come from the germline V gene. This CDR3 is built from 12 residues. V was shortened by 6 bases and J by 3 bases, with 11 bases between the two germline ends. CDR3 amino acids: CSVGDIHYGYTF. Here the CDR3 DNA reads TGCAGCGTGGGCGACATCCACTATGGCTACACCTTC.

The CDR3 sequence: CASKDTSPETQYF. The CDR3 nucleotides are TGTGCCAGCAAGGATACATCGCCGGAGACCCAGTACTTC. The V gene is TRBV6-5, the J gene TRBJ2-5; D is unclear. The CDR3 totals 13 residues. CDR1 and CDR2 (germline): MNHEY, SVGAGI. V lost 7 bases to trimming and J lost 5 bases, with 14 bases between them.

The CDR3 protein is CASSERGSSTEAFF. CDR3 in DNA: TGTGCCAGCAGTGAAAGGGGGAGTTCCACTGAAGCTTTCTTT. This rearrangement joins TRBV27 to TRBJ1-1; D might be TRBD1 (6 bases). The CDR3 runs to 14 residues. Between the trimmed V and J ends, which lost 5 bases and 4 bases, there was a span of 14 bases. Germline values: CDR1 MNHEY, CDR2 SMNVEV (reference sequence).

The V and J genes are TRBV5-1 and TRBJ1-1; D remains ambiguous. V was trimmed by 2 bases and J by 7 bases, leaving 15 bases between them. This CDR3 comprises 14 residues. Germline V lookup: CDR1 SGHRS, CDR2 YFSETQ. CDR3 nucleotides: TGCGCCAGCAGCTTAAAGGTGTTCACCGATGAAGCTTTCTTT. Its translation is CASSLKVFTDEAFF. Drawing the rest from reference TRBV5-1 and TRBJ1-1, the complete variable domain is KAGVTQTPRYLIKTRGQQVTLSCSPISGHRSVSWYQQTPGQGLQFLFEYFSETQRNKGNFPGRFSGRQFSNSRSEMNVSTLELGDSALYLCASSLKVFTDEAFFGQGTRLTVV.

J is TRBJ2-1 and V is TRBV9; tentative D call: TRBD1 (6 bases). This CDR3 spans 15 amino acids. CDR1 is SGDLS, CDR2 YYNGEE, per germline. Deletions cut 3 bases from V and 5 bases from J, with 15 bases between. The CDR3 DNA follows: TGTGCCAGCAGCGAAGTCCCCGGACAGAACAATGAGCAGTTCTTC. The encoded protein is CASSEVPGQNNEQFF. The whole variable domain, filled in from reference TRBV9 and TRBJ2-1, reads DSGVTQTPKHLITATGQRVTLRCSPRSGDLSVYWYQQSLDQGLQFLIQYYNGEERAKGNILERFSAQQFPDLHSELNLSSLELGDSALYFCASSEVPGQNNEQFFGPGTRLTVL.

CDR3 loop: CASSQDPRKSRLNTEAFF. CDR3 DNA: TGTGCCAGCAGCCAAGATCCCCGGAAATCACGCTTGAACACTGAAGCTTTCTTT. V and J are TRBV14 and TRBJ1-1; D remains unclear. The CDR3 is 18 residues long. With 0 bases removed from V and 0 bases from J, the gap between germline ends came to 17 bases. Germline-derived CDR1 and CDR2 are SGHDN and FVKESK.

This clone was detected once. This chain links TRBV28 with TRBJ1-2, with TRBD1 identical over 7 bases. Germline V gene lookup returns CDR1 MDHEN and CDR2 SYDVKM. The CDR3 consists of 18 residues. J lost 3 bases, V lost 3 bases, and 16 bases had no gene match. The CDR3 DNA sequence: TGTGCCAGCAGTTTCCACCGGGACAGCGTTCCAGCTTACTATGGCTACACCTTC. It yields the protein CASSFHRDSVPAYYGYTF.

V and J are TRBV28 and TRBJ1-1, with D maybe TRBD1 (5 bases). Trimming pared 6 bases from V and 5 bases from J, leaving 16 bases between. Per the germline V gene, CDR1 is MDHEN and CDR2 is SYDVKM. The CDR3 runs 14 residues. The CDR3 region is CASSRMQGGTEAFF. In nucleotides, the CDR3 is TGTGCCAGCAGCCGTATGCAGGGAGGGACTGAAGCTTTCTTT.

The genes are TRBV6-5 and TRBJ1-4; D is ambiguous. Trimming removed 6 bases at V and 12 bases at J, with 20 bases between. CDR1 is MNHEY and CDR2 is SVGAGI in the germline V gene. CDR3 size: 14 residues. DNA for the CDR3: TGTGCCAGCAGAATCGCTGTTGAGGGTTGGGAACTGTTTTTT. The encoded protein is CASRIAVEGWELFF.

This clone appeared a single time. The chain has TRBV30 and TRBJ1-2; D unclear. There are 13 residues in the CDR3. The germline CDR1 and CDR2 sequences are GTSNPN and SVGIG (reference sequence). V dropped 4 bases and J dropped 5 bases, with 14 bases sitting between them. CDR3 protein: CAWTVTDEYGYTF. CDR3 bases: TGTGCCTGGACCGTAACCGATGAGTATGGCTACACCTTC.

This chain links TRBV9 with TRBJ1-2; D unresolved. CDR1 and CDR2 from the germline V gene are SGDLS and YYNGEE. V lost 0 bases and J lost 4, with 10 bases in between. This CDR3 contains 14 residues. CDR3 sequence (DNA): TGTGCCAGCAGCGTAGGGACGGACGTCTATGGCTACACCTTC. Amino acid sequence: CASSVGTDVYGYTF.

The chain joins TRBV28 to TRBJ2-7; 12 bases align to TRBD2. The CDR3 is 16 residues long. V gave up 6 bases and J gave up 2 bases; unmatched junction bases: 8. Germline assignment: CDR1 MDHEN and CDR2 SYDVKM. CDR3 residues: CASRSVLAGGPYEQYF. The CDR3 DNA sequence: TGTGCCAGCAGGTCAGTCCTAGCGGGAGGGCCCTACGAGCAGTACTTC.

The rearrangement uses TRBV30 and TRBJ1-2, with TRBD1 identical over 7 bases. From germline, CDR1 is GTSNPN and CDR2 SVGIG (reference sequence). The CDR3 consists of 12 residues. J gave up 5 bases and V 5 bases, and 5 bases lay outside the gene matches. The CDR3: CAWDRESYGYTF. The DNA for the CDR3 is TGTGCCTGGGACAGGGAGTCTTATGGCTACACCTTC.

V and J are TRBV18 and TRBJ2-7; D is undetermined. CDR1 is KGHSH and CDR2 is LQKENI in the germline V gene. V lost 0 bases and J 0 bases, leaving 6 bases between the germline ends. This CDR3 has 14 residues. This CDR3 is CASSPPWGSYEQYF. CDR3 coding DNA: TGTGCCAGCTCACCACCGTGGGGCTCCTACGAGCAGTACTTC.

This rearrangement joins TRBV7-9 to TRBJ2-5; no definite D call. Germline CDR1 reads SEHNR; CDR2 reads FQNEAQ (reference sequence). The germline V and J ends were trimmed by 0 bases and 4 bases, with 12 bases remaining between them. The CDR3 runs to 15 residues. DNA for the CDR3: TGTGCCAGCAGCTTAGCGTCGCAGCCTGCAGAGACCCAGTACTTC. Protein: CASSLASQPAETQYF. The complete variable domain, with remaining parts taken from reference TRBV7-9 and TRBJ2-5, reads DTGVSQNPRHKITKRGQNVTFRCDPISEHNRLYWYRQTLGQGPEFLTYFQNEAQLEKSRLLSDRFSAERPKGSFSTLEIQRTEQGDSAMYLCASSLASQPAETQYFGPGTRLLVL.

The V call is TRBV7-9, the J call TRBJ2-1; D is unresolved. Trimming left V 10 bases short and J 6 bases short, with 13 bases between. CDR1 is SEHNR, CDR2 FQNEAQ, per germline (reference sequence). The CDR3 runs to 12 residues. The CDR3 sequence: CATSDLGNEQFF. DNA of the CDR3: TGTGCCACTAGTGATCTTGGCAATGAGCAGTTCTTC. Full variable domain (remainder filled in from reference TRBV7-9 and TRBJ2-1): DTGVSQNPRHKITKRGQNVTFRCDPISEHNRLYWYRQTLGQGPEFLTYFQNEAQLEKSRLLSDRFSAERPKGSFSTLEIQRTEQGDSAMYLCATSDLGNEQFFGPGTRLTVL.

This rearrangement joins TRBV7-8 to TRBJ1-2; the D gene is possibly TRBD1 (6 bases). The germline gives CDR1 SGHVS, CDR2 FQNEAQ. CDR3 length: 16 amino acids. V lost 3 bases to trimming and J lost 4 bases, with 18 bases between them. CDR3 in amino acids: CASSLTPGQTIYGYTF. CDR3 sequence (DNA): TGTGCCAGCAGCTTGACACCCGGACAGACAATCTATGGCTACACCTTC.

This clone was recorded once. The chain has TRBV11-2 and TRBJ2-7; D is unclear. V lost 5 bases and J 2 bases, leaving 10 bases between the germline ends. Germline V lookup: CDR1 SGHAT, CDR2 FQNNGV. The CDR3 extends over 13 amino acids. The DNA of the CDR3 is TGTGCCAGCAGCCACGAAATCCCCTACGAGCAGTACTTC. Amino acid sequence: CASSHEIPYEQYF.